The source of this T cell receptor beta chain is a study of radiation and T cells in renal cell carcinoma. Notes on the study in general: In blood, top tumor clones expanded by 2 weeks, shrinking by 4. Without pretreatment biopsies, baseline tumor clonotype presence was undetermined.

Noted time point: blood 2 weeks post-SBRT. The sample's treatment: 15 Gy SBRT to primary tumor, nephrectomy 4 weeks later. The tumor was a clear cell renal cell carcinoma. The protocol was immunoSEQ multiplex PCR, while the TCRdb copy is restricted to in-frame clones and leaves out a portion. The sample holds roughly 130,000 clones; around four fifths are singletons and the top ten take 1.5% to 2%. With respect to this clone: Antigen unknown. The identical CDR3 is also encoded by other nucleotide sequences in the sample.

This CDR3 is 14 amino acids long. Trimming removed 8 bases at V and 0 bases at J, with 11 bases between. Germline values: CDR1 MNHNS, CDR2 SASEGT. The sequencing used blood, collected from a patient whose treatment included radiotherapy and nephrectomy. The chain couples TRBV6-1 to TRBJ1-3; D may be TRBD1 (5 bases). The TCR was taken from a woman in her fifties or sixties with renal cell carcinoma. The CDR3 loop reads CASREGSSGNTIYF. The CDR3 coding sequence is TGTGCCAGCCGAGAGGGGTCCTCTGGAAACACCATATATTTT.